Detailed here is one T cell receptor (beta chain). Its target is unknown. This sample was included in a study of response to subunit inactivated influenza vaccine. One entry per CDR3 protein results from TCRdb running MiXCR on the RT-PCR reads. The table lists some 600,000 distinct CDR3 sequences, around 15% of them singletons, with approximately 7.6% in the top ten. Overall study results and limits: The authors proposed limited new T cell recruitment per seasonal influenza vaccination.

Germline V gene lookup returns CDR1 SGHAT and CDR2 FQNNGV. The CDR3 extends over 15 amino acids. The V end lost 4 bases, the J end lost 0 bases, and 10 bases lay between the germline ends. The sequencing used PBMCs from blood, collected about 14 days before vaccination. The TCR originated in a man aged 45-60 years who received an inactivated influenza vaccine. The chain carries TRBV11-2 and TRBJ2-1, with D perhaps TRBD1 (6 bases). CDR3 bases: TGTGCCAGCAGCTCCCAAGGGGGCTCCTACAATGAGCAGTTCTTC. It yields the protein CASSSQGGSYNEQFF. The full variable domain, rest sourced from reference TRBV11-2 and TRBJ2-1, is EAGVAQSPRYKIIEKRQSVAFWCNPISGHATLYWYQQILGQGPKLLIQFQNNGVVDDSQLPKDRFSAERLKGVDSTLKIQPAKLEDSAVYLCASSSQGGSYNEQFFGPGTRLTVL.